Below are 22 T cell receptor beta chains sequenced from a single sample in a study of CD8 T cells in Susac syndrome. Random-hexamer reverse transcription was applied to about 0.45 to 1 ug RNA. In TCRdb, the immunoSEQ multiplex PCR reads were re-called with MiXCR into one record per CDR3 protein. The sample consists of about 300,000 distinct CDR3 sequences, approximately 90% of them appearing once. Sequencing input: CD4+ T cells from PBMCs. The source of these receptors is a human donor with multiple sclerosis.

This chain joins TRBV19 and TRBJ2-3; D gene uncertain. Germline CDR1 is LNHDA and CDR2 is SQIVND (reference sequence). The CDR3 contains 14 residues. V lost 4 bases, J lost 6 bases, and 14 bases lay in between. CDR3 loop: CASSTDRPADTQYF. In DNA form, the CDR3 reads TGTGCCAGTAGTACAGATAGACCGGCGGATACGCAGTATTTT.

This chain uses TRBV19 with TRBJ1-2; 9 bases line up with TRBD1. V was pared by 7 bases and J by 3 bases, with 6 bases of the junction left unmatched. Germline CDR1 LNHDA, CDR2 SQIVND (reference sequence). CDR3 size: 14 residues. CDR3 sequence (DNA): TGTGCCAGTACCCTAAGGACAGGGGACTATGGCTACACCTTC. Translation gives CASTLRTGDYGYTF.

The chain recombines TRBV6-1 with TRBJ1-2; 8 nucleotides agree with TRBD1. V trimming: 4 bases; J trimming: 8 bases; junction bases outside the gene matches: 6. The V gene's germline CDR1 is MNHNS and CDR2 SASEGT. This CDR3 region has 13 residues. The CDR3, as DNA: TGTGCCAGCAGTGTGCAGGGGGCCGGGGGCTACACCTTC. It translates to CASSVQGAGGYTF.

The V gene is TRBV9, the J gene TRBJ2-4, with TRBD1 identical over 9 bases. From germline, CDR1 is SGDLS and CDR2 YYNGEE. The CDR3 spans 16 residues. V was clipped by 3 bases and J by 3 bases; unmatched bases: 7. CDR3 DNA: TGTGCCAGCAGCGCCCACCTGGACAGGGGCAAAAACATTCAGTACTTC. Translated: CASSAHLDRGKNIQYF.

This rearrangement joins TRBV6-1 to TRBJ2-5, with TRBD2 matching over 7 bases. Germline CDR1 and CDR2: MNHNS and SASEGT. The CDR3 is 15 amino acids. Unmatched junction bases numbered 10, after V lost 2 bases and J lost 7 bases. In DNA, the CDR3 is TGTGCCAGCAGTGAACCGTTAAAAGGGAGGGCGACCCAGTACTTC. Amino acid sequence: CASSEPLKGRATQYF.

This chain links TRBV12-3 or TRBV12-4 with TRBJ2-1; TRBD1 matches at 7 bases. J lost 3 bases, V lost 7 bases, and 9 bases had no gene match. The CDR3 is 15 amino acids. The CDR3 here is CASTRGQVYYNEQFF. Here the CDR3 DNA reads TGTGCCAGCACCCGCGGACAGGTGTACTACAATGAGCAGTTCTTC.

This chain joins TRBV3-1 and TRBJ2-5, with a tentative D call TRBD1 (6 bases). Germline-derived CDR1 and CDR2 are LGHDT and YNNKEL (reference sequence). Trimming took off 2 bases at V and 7 bases at J, with 11 bases between the two ends. The CDR3 has 13 amino acids. In nucleotides, the CDR3 is TGTGCCAGCAGCCAATTGAGAGGGGGGACCCAGTACTTC. As protein: CASSQLRGGTQYF.

The rearrangement links TRBV15 to TRBJ2-5; D is uncertain. The CDR3 runs 14 residues. Trimming took off 1 base at V and 5 bases at J, with 11 bases between the two ends. CDR1 and CDR2 (germline): LNHNV, YYDKDF (reference sequence). The CDR3 DNA reads TGTGCCACCAGCAGAGGGATCAGTCAGGAGACCCAGTACTTC. Encoded protein: CATSRGISQETQYF.

The rearrangement uses TRBV27 and TRBJ2-3; TRBD2 matches 7 bases. Trimming cost V 4 bases and J 6 bases; bases outside gene matches: 13. The germline gives CDR1 MNHEY, CDR2 SMNVEV (reference sequence). The CDR3 extends over 16 amino acids. The CDR3 DNA reads TGTGCCAGCAGTTACCGCCTAGCGGCCTTCGGGGATACGCAGTATTTT. Protein sequence: CASSYRLAAFGDTQYF.

The V call is TRBV5-4, the J call TRBJ2-6, with no clear D. Trimming left V 4 bases short and J 1 base short, with 9 bases between. Germline CDR1 reads SGHNT; CDR2 reads YYREEE (reference sequence). The CDR3 consists of 15 residues. CDR3 region: CASSPQISGANVLTF. DNA of the CDR3: TGTGCCAGCAGCCCCCAGATTTCTGGGGCCAACGTCCTGACTTTC.

V is TRBV19 and J is TRBJ2-7; the D gene is possibly TRBD2 (5 bases). Trimming cost V 6 bases and J 5 bases, with 17 bases left between them. This CDR3 is built from 14 residues. Germline-derived CDR1 and CDR2 are LNHDA and SQIVND (reference sequence). Here the CDR3 reads CASSPRGKRDEQYF. The CDR3 nucleotides are TGTGCCAGTAGCCCGCGAGGGAAGAGGGACGAGCAGTACTTC.

V gene TRBV25-1 combines with J gene TRBJ1-1, with TRBD1 identical over 7 bases. The V gene's germline CDR1 is MGHDK and CDR2 SYGVNS. The CDR3 spans 17 residues. V shed 6 bases and J 2 bases; nucleotides not matched to a gene: 15. CDR3 sequence reads: CASSPFTGARGNTEAFF. CDR3 sequence (DNA): TGTGCCAGCAGCCCTTTCACAGGGGCGCGGGGAAACACTGAAGCTTTCTTT.

V and J are TRBV15 and TRBJ1-2; 8 nucleotides agree with TRBD1. The CDR3 is 14 residues long. V lost 0 bases, J lost 8 bases, and 5 bases stayed unmatched. The V gene's germline CDR1 is LNHNV and CDR2 YYDKDF (reference sequence). The CDR3 nucleotides are TGTGCCACCAGCAGAGATGCAGGGGGCGACGGCTACACCTTC. Amino acids: CATSRDAGGDGYTF.

The genes are TRBV5-1 and TRBJ2-1, with a possible D match to TRBD2 (6 bases). This CDR3 comprises 14 residues. The ends were cut back, 2 bases at V and 5 bases at J, with 11 bases in the middle. Germline lookup yields CDR1 SGHRS and CDR2 YFSETQ. The CDR3 bases are TGCGCCAGCAGCTTTCGGGAGTCGAACAATGAGCAGTTCTTC. Protein sequence: CASSFRESNNEQFF.

The chain uses TRBV7-9 and TRBJ1-2; 7 bases fit TRBD1. Germline CDR1 is SEHNR and CDR2 is FQNEAQ (reference sequence). V lost 0 bases and J lost 8; bases outside the gene matches: 6. The CDR3 consists of 14 residues. CDR3 nucleotides: TGTGCCAGCAGCTTAGCCGGGACAGTCCGGGGCTACACCTTC. It encodes CASSLAGTVRGYTF.

This clonotype came up once. The chain couples TRBV28 to TRBJ2-3; a possible D gene is TRBD2 (6 bases). CDR3 size: 14 residues. V lost 4 bases and J 12 bases, leaving 20 bases between the germline ends. CDR1 and CDR2 from the germline V gene are MDHEN and SYDVKM. The CDR3 reads CASSSYRGGWFQYF. The CDR3 nucleotides read TGTGCCAGCAGTTCCTACCGGGGAGGCTGGTTCCAGTATTTT.

The chain joins TRBV4-2 to TRBJ2-7; no reliable D call. Germline-derived CDR1 and CDR2 are LGHNA and YNFKEQ. The V gene lost 4 bases and the J gene lost 2 bases, with 15 bases spanning the gap. The CDR3 loop spans 15 amino acids. CDR3: CASSPGRASTYEQYF. The CDR3 coding sequence is TGTGCCAGCAGCCCCGGACGGGCCTCCACCTACGAGCAGTACTTC.

The rearrangement links TRBV11-2 to TRBJ2-3, with 10 bases matching TRBD2. The CDR3 is made up of 14 amino acids. Germline-derived CDR1 and CDR2 are SGHAT and FQNNGV. V trimming: 4 bases; J trimming: 6 bases; junction bases outside the gene matches: 4. CDR3 residues: CASSSSGSGDTQYF. CDR3 DNA: TGTGCCAGCAGCTCTAGCGGGAGCGGGGATACGCAGTATTTT.

This clonotype showed up just once. V gene TRBV5-1 combines with J gene TRBJ2-1; 7 bases are a match to TRBD2. The CDR3 is 16 residues long. Germline-derived CDR1 and CDR2 are SGHRS and YFSETQ. V lost 4 bases, J lost 0 bases, and 7 bases stayed unmatched. CDR3 DNA: TGCGCCAGCAGCATTACTAGCGCATACTCCTACAATGAGCAGTTCTTC. Translation: CASSITSAYSYNEQFF. Full variable domain (rest looked up from reference TRBV5-1 and TRBJ2-1): KAGVTQTPRYLIKTRGQQVTLSCSPISGHRSVSWYQQTPGQGLQFLFEYFSETQRNKGNFPGRFSGRQFSNSRSEMNVSTLELGDSALYLCASSITSAYSYNEQFFGPGTRLTVL.

Notes on this clonotype: Germline and junction disagree at one end, which may indicate a read error. The chain carries TRBV4-2 and TRBJ2-5; D may be TRBD2 (5 bases). The CDR3 extends over 12 amino acids. Germline CDR1 LGHNA, CDR2 YNFKEQ. The CDR3 DNA sequence: TGTGCCGGCAGCCAAGAGGGAGAGACCCAGTACTTC. It encodes CAGSQEGETQYF.

The DNA of the CDR3 is TGTGCCAGCAGCTTACAGGGTGCTGTATCCTACAATGAGCAGTTCTTC. This encodes CASSLQGAVSYNEQFF. The rearrangement links TRBV7-3 to TRBJ2-1, with D possibly TRBD1 on 5 matching bases. V lost 2 bases, J lost 1 base, and 12 bases lay in between. This CDR3 is 16 amino acids long. CDR1 is SGHTA, CDR2 FQGTGA, per germline.

The count of this clonotype is one. This chain links TRBV14 with TRBJ2-1, with D uncertain. Trimming left V 4 bases short and J 0 bases short, with 13 bases between. This CDR3 has 16 amino acids. CDR1 is SGHDN, CDR2 FVKESK, per germline. The CDR3 loop is CASSPRLLSSYNEQFF. The CDR3 bases are TGTGCCAGCAGCCCGCGACTCCTGAGCTCCTACAATGAGCAGTTCTTC.